Listed here are 14 T cell receptor beta chains from one sample, sequenced in a study of OX40 agonist ivuxolimab in advanced cancers. TCRdb's copy holds only in-frame clones and misses some; the assay was immunoSEQ multiplex PCR. The sample includes under 45,000 clones, roughly four fifths seen only once; the top ten take around 2.5%. This sample comprised CD4+ or CD8+ T cells sorted from blood, obtained in a trial of the OX40 agonist ivuxolimab. All receptors come from an adult with an advanced solid tumor such as melanoma, head and neck, liver or kidney cancer.

This chain links TRBV27 with TRBJ2-7; TRBD2 aligns across 7 bases. Germline V gene sequence: CDR1 MNHEY, CDR2 SMNVEV (reference sequence). This CDR3 is built from 13 residues. V shed 6 bases and J 1 base; nucleotides not matched to a gene: 3. Written as DNA, the CDR3 is TGTGCCAGCAGGACGGGGGGATCCTACGAGCAGTACTTC. Its translation: CASRTGGSYEQYF.

The rearrangement joins TRBV2 to TRBJ2-6; D is possibly TRBD2 (6 bases). Trimming cost V 8 bases and J 2 bases, with 10 bases left between them. Looked up from germline, CDR1 is SNHLY and CDR2 is FYNNEI. This CDR3 is built from 14 residues. The CDR3 DNA sequence: TGTGCCAGCGGCGGGGTAGCTGGGGCCAACGTCCTGACTTTC. It codes for CASGGVAGANVLTF. Using reference TRBV2 and TRBJ2-6 for the parts outside the CDR3, the full variable domain is EPEVTQTPSHQVTQMGQEVILRCVPISNHLYFYWYRQILGQKVEFLVSFYNNEISEKSEIFDDQFSVERPDGSNFTLKIRSTKLEDSAMYFCASGGVAGANVLTFGAGSRLTVL.

V and J are TRBV27 and TRBJ1-2, with D hard to call. Between the trimmed V and J ends, which lost 2 bases and 0 bases, there was a span of 7 bases. Per germline, CDR1 MNHEY and CDR2 SMNVEV (reference sequence). The CDR3 is 14 residues long. The CDR3 DNA is TGTGCCAGCAGTTTAGCCGCTTCTAACTATGGCTACACCTTC. Residues: CASSLAASNYGYTF.

This CDR3 reads CASSYSVRGSTDTQYF. The CDR3 coding sequence is TGTGCCAGCAGTTACTCTGTCCGAGGAAGCACAGATACGCAGTATTTT. The chain recombines TRBV6-5 with TRBJ2-3; D gene ambiguous. V dropped 0 bases and J dropped 0 bases, with 10 bases sitting between them. Germline-derived CDR1 and CDR2 are MNHEY and SVGAGI. The CDR3 consists of 16 residues.

The chain employs TRBV7-9 and TRBJ1-3; 7 bases are shared with TRBD1. The J segment lost 3 bases and the V segment lost 5 bases, leaving 10 bases of the junction unmatched. This CDR3 contains 16 residues. The germline gives CDR1 SEHNR, CDR2 FQNEAQ (reference sequence). The CDR3 nucleotides read TGTGCCAGCAGCAGCCACAGGGGCGCTGGTGGAAACACCATATATTTT. This translates into CASSSHRGAGGNTIYF.

The table lists this clone with a count of one. This chain joins TRBV6-5 and TRBJ1-2; D may be TRBD1 (6 bases). The CDR3 is made up of 14 amino acids. The V end lost 0 bases, the J end lost 8 bases, and 13 bases lay between the germline ends. CDR1 is MNHEY and CDR2 is SVGAGI in the germline V gene. The CDR3 DNA follows: TGTGCCAGCAGTTACTCTACAGGGTTTGGAGGCTACACCTTC. Translation: CASSYSTGFGGYTF.

The V and J genes are TRBV19 and TRBJ1-1; 8 nucleotides agree with TRBD1. Germline lookup yields CDR1 LNHDA and CDR2 SQIVND (reference sequence). The ends lost 6 bases at V and 3 bases at J; junction bases unmatched: 0. The CDR3 is made up of 12 amino acids. The CDR3 protein is CASRTGDTEAFF. The CDR3 region has the DNA TGTGCCAGTAGGACAGGGGACACTGAAGCTTTCTTT.

CDR3 sequence (DNA): TGCGCCAGCAGGGGGCCGGGTACGGGGCACTATGGCTACACCTTC. Its protein is CASRGPGTGHYGYTF. The V call is TRBV23-1, the J call TRBJ1-2; D possibly corresponds to TRBD1 (5 bases). TRBV23-1 is an open reading frame whose function is uncertain. This CDR3 contains 15 residues. Trimming shortened V by 6 bases and J by 3 bases, and 17 bases separated the two germline ends.

The rearrangement uses TRBV11-1 and TRBJ2-7; D may be TRBD2 (6 bases). V gave up 1 base and J gave up 10 bases, with 17 bases separating them. This CDR3 is 14 amino acids long. Germline loops: CDR1 SGHAT, CDR2 FQDESV (reference sequence). CDR3 amino acids: CASSLDTMGGHQYF. The DNA for the CDR3 is TGTGCCAGCAGCTTAGATACTATGGGGGGTCATCAGTACTTC.

The chain employs TRBV5-4 and TRBJ2-1; TRBD2 aligns across 9 bases. V gave up 4 bases and J gave up 3 bases; unmatched junction bases: 8. This CDR3 is built from 16 residues. From germline, CDR1 is SGHNT and CDR2 YYREEE (reference sequence). The CDR3 reads CASSTPTSGFYNEQFF. DNA for the CDR3: TGTGCCAGCAGCACCCCGACTAGCGGTTTCTACAATGAGCAGTTCTTC.

This chain joins TRBV9 and TRBJ1-3; the D is unclear. The CDR3 is 13 amino acids. Deletions cut 0 bases from V and 8 bases from J, with 9 bases between. CDR1 and CDR2 (germline): SGDLS, YYNGEE. The CDR3 protein is CASSVGFIDTIYF. In nucleotides, the CDR3 is TGTGCCAGCAGCGTAGGGTTTATCGACACCATATATTTT.

The gene calls are TRBV5-1 and TRBJ2-1; 7 nucleotides line up with TRBD2. Trimming took 6 bases from V and 4 from J; bases not matched to a gene: 7. CDR1 SGHRS and CDR2 YFSETQ come from the germline V gene. CDR3 length: 14 amino acids. CDR3 loop: CASTASGAYNEQFF. The CDR3 coding sequence is TGCGCCAGCACCGCTAGCGGAGCTTACAATGAGCAGTTCTTC.

The chain links TRBV2 to TRBJ2-1; D is ambiguous. Germline V gene data show CDR1 as SNHLY and CDR2 as FYNNEI. There are 12 residues in the CDR3. V lost 8 bases, J lost 2 bases, and 7 bases lay in between. Here the CDR3 reads CASCRTYNEQFF. The CDR3 region has the DNA TGTGCCAGCTGCCGGACCTACAATGAGCAGTTCTTC.

V gene TRBV9 combines with J gene TRBJ2-1, with 10 nucleotides matching TRBD2. Germline trimming cut 4 bases from V and 6 bases from J; bases unmatched to any gene: 16. The CDR3 totals 18 residues. Looked up from germline, CDR1 is SGDLS and CDR2 is YYNGEE. As DNA, the CDR3 is TGTGCCAGCAGCCCGGCAGAGTGGGCTAGCGGGAGCGGCAATGAGCAGTTCTTC. Translated: CASSPAEWASGSGNEQFF.